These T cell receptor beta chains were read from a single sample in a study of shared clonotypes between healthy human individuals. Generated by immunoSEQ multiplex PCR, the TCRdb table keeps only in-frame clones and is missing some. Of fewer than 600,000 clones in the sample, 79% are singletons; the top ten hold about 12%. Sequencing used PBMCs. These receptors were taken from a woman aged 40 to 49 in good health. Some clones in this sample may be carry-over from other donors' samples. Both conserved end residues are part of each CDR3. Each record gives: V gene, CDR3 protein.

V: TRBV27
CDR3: CASSSLAGVSYNEQFF

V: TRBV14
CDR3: CASSQQNQANEKLFF

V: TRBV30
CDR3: CAWETSERDTQYF

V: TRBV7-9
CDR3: CASSWSGQGGGVELFF

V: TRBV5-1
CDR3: CASSLGQGPTEAFF

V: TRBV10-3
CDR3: CATRYVTYGELFF

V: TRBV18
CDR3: CASSQGQGRTETQYF

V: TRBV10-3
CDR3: CAISERTTSSGNTIYF

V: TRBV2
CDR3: CASTQGARGYTF

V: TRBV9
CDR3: CASSVAAREGQGRGGYTF

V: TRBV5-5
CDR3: CASSPRAGSVEKLFF

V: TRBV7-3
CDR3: CASSLTGGSGNTIYF

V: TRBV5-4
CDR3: CASSSFPSGTETQYF

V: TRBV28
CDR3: CASSKGQGIDTQYF

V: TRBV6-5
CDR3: CASSYLGVGEAFF

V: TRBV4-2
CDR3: CASSQIPGLKAETQYF

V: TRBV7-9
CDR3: CASSFLDRTHTDTQYF

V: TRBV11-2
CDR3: CASSLGNSQETQYF

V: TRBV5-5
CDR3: CASSLGPLAGNSYEQYF

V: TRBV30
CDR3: CAVTPGAVDEKLFF

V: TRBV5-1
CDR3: CASSWGLLEDTQYF

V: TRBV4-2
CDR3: CASSQVGRNQPQHF

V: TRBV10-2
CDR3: CASSESPSLVGDGYNEQFF

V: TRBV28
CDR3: CASSPGPIPGELFF

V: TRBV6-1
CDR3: CASSDFDTGTSTEAFF

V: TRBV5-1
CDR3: CASSSRQGWGNEQFF

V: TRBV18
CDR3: CASSPPTRADTQYF

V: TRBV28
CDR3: CASRETGAYGYTF